These T cell receptor beta chains were read from a single sample in a study of monozygotic twins with inflammatory bowel disease. TCRdb processed the 5' RACE reads again and assigns one entry to each CDR3 protein, with no DNA. The sample includes 150,000 to 200,000 distinct CDR3 sequences. Sequencing input: blood. The receptors were sampled from a human donor with ulcerative colitis or Crohn's disease, or a healthy co-twin of an affected twin (not recorded which). The CDR3 runs from the conserved cysteine through the conserved F or W. Each record gives: CDR3 length, V gene, J gene, CDR3 protein.

13	TRBV7-2	TRBJ2-3	CASSFSRSNTQYF
17	TRBV4-1	TRBJ2-5	CASSQETAGPSQETQYF
14	TRBV11-2	TRBJ2-7	CASTPWTGLVEQYF
13	TRBV7-2	TRBJ1-1	CASSPFSPTEAFF
15	TRBV4-3	TRBJ2-3	CASSGTGSGTDTQYF
14	TRBV20-1	TRBJ2-1	CSARKRSSYNEQFF
18	TRBV27	TRBJ1-5	CASSLFSPGQGYNQPQHF
14	TRBV11-1	TRBJ2-2	CASKPGPNTGELFF
15	TRBV20-1	TRBJ1-5	CSAQVGGYSNQPQHF
15	TRBV27	TRBJ2-3	CASSFLDRGGDTQYF
14	TRBV5-6	TRBJ2-7	CASSENRGPYEQYF
15	TRBV2	TRBJ1-5	CASSEFDVGGQPQHF
12	TRBV27	TRBJ1-2	CASSSTGRGYTF
16	TRBV7-3	TRBJ2-1	CASSLDPLAGEVGQFF
15	TRBV5-1	TRBJ2-5	CASSPRGGAEETQYF
13	TRBV10-3	TRBJ1-5	CAISESDSQPQHF
13	TRBV29-1	TRBJ2-1	CSAWGQGYNEQFF
13	TRBV30	TRBJ1-5	CAWNGIANQPQHF
13	TRBV29-1	TRBJ2-3	CSGIKGGADTQYF
16	TRBV19	TRBJ1-5	CASSMDRINSNQPQHF
16	TRBV7-2	TRBJ1-4	CASSLYRTATNEKLFF
15	TRBV20-1	TRBJ1-3	CSARRGSLSGNTIYF
15	TRBV12-3/TRBV12-4	TRBJ1-1	CASSFLQGGGTEAFF
17	TRBV9	TRBJ2-3	CASSATWLAGGLHTQYF